These T cell receptor beta chains were read from a single sample in a study of cytomegalovirus exposure and HLA in healthy donors. Clones were sequenced by immunoSEQ multiplex PCR, and TCRdb holds only the in-frame ones, with some missing. The data contain about 190,000 clones, around nine tenths of them singletons. Sequencing was done on a sample of PBMCs. These receptors originate from a woman aged 30 to 39 in good health and CMV-seronegative. Each CDR3 is given without its conserved first and last residue. Where a row states a size, it is once, few, many or the class of an expanded clone; other rows omit it.

J gene | CDR3 length | clone size | V gene | CDR3 protein
TRBJ2-7 | 11 | . | TRBV5-1 | ASSHGEGYEQY
TRBJ2-1 | 11 | . | TRBV7-8 | ASSLRAGGEQF
TRBJ2-7 | 14 | once | TRBV5-1 | ASSLGSGTGAHEQY
TRBJ1-5 | 12 | . | TRBV25-1 | ASAPGTEISPQH
TRBJ2-2 | 12 | . | TRBV7-2 | ASSPRSDTGELF
TRBJ2-2 | 14 | . | TRBV27 | ASSSAGSQYTGELF
TRBJ1-2 | 12 | . | TRBV28 | ASSSDRRRPSYT
TRBJ2-7 | 12 | . | TRBV9 | ASSVNQNTYEQY
TRBJ1-1 | 13 | . | TRBV19 | ASSLSRGSGSEAF
TRBJ2-7 | 13 | . | TRBV9 | ASSPTTGISYEQY
TRBJ1-3 | 13 | few | TRBV13 | ASRFGTTSGNTIY
TRBJ2-3 | 12 | . | TRBV29-1 | SVGYQTGADTQY
TRBJ1-4 | 13 | . | TRBV28 | ASSKQGAANEKLF
TRBJ1-2 | 11 | few | TRBV11-2 | ASSPGFDYGYT
TRBJ1-2 | 13 | . | TRBV25-1 | ASSGWGTEPYGYT
TRBJ2-3 | 13 | . | TRBV7-3 | ASSLRGQSTDTQY
TRBJ1-4 | 13 | . | TRBV6-5 | ASSITGATNEKLF
TRBJ1-2 | 13 | . | TRBV28 | ASSSLARANYGYT
TRBJ1-4 | 9 | . | TRBV28 | ASSLNKKLF
TRBJ1-4 | 13 | . | TRBV4-1 | ASSQDPRVGEKLF
TRBJ1-1 | 11 | . | TRBV18 | ASSGTGRTEAF
TRBJ2-1 | 14 | few | TRBV9 | ASSVGEAGGRNEQF
TRBJ1-5 | 12 | . | TRBV7-3 | ASSRLPSNQPQH
TRBJ2-3 | 14 | . | TRBV7-3 | ASSLGLAGNTDTQY
TRBJ2-7 | 12 | once | TRBV6-6 | ASSPLGGVGEQY
TRBJ2-3 | 13 | . | TRBV5-1 | ASGDRQGNGDTQY
TRBJ1-1 | 11 | few | TRBV6-1 | ASSEDSLTEAF
TRBJ1-4 | 12 | . | TRBV2 | ASSGGTPNEKLF
TRBJ2-2 | 15 | . | TRBV2 | ASRGRLVTPPAGELF
TRBJ2-1 | 13 | . | TRBV29-1 | SVDRREKSYNEQF
TRBJ2-7 | 11 | . | TRBV7-8 | ASSLSGGHEQY
TRBJ2-7 | 14 | . | TRBV6-5 | ASSYSTGERSYEQY